This is a list of T cell receptor beta chains from one sample in a study of blood T cell repertoires in COVID-19. Using immunoSEQ multiplex PCR, the repertoire was profiled, and TCRdb retains in-frame clones only, with some absent. The table has 55,000 to 65,000 clones, 85% to 90% seen once. Input material: peripheral blood. These TCRs come from a human donor with active COVID-19. The donor label of this sample is uncertain. CDR3s include the opening cysteine and the closing phenylalanine or tryptophan. A D gene is named only where the DNA matches it firmly. Size values are once, few and many counts, or a class for expanded clones, and some rows have none.

j_call	d_call	clone_size	v_call	cdr3_aa	cdr3_nt
TRBJ2-1	.	.	TRBV11-3	CASSPGGLSYNEQFF	TGTGCCAGCAGCCCTGGTGGACTTTCCTACAATGAGCAGTTCTTC
TRBJ1-3	.	few	TRBV7-9	CASSLAANSGNTIYF	TGTGCCAGCAGCTTAGCGGCAAATTCTGGAAACACCATATATTTT
TRBJ2-1	.	.	TRBV5-8	CASSLVVSEQFF	TGTGCCAGCAGCTTGGTCGTCAGTGAGCAGTTCTTC
TRBJ2-2	.	.	TRBV5-1	CASSLAREGGELFF	TGCGCCAGCAGCTTGGCCCGGGAAGGCGGGGAGCTGTTTTTT
TRBJ2-3	TRBD2	.	TRBV6-6	CASRTLAGYTDTQYF	TGTGCCAGCAGAACGCTAGCGGGGTACACAGATACGCAGTATTTT
TRBJ2-7	.	.	TRBV3-1/TRBV3-2	CASSQIRSYEQYF	TGTGCCAGCAGCCAAATCCGCTCCTACGAGCAGTACTTC
TRBJ2-1	TRBD1	.	TRBV30	CAWSMTGGLYNEQFF	TGTGCCTGGAGTATGACAGGGGGACTCTACAATGAGCAGTTCTTC
TRBJ1-3	TRBD1	.	TRBV9	CASSDDRVGNTIYF	TGTGCCAGCAGCGATGACAGGGTCGGAAACACCATATATTTT
TRBJ2-7	TRBD2	.	TRBV6-2/TRBV6-3	CASSYSKLAGSYEQYF	TGTGCCAGCAGTTACTCGAAGCTAGCGGGGTCCTACGAGCAGTACTTC
TRBJ1-2	TRBD1	.	TRBV7-2	CASSLGQGATYGYTF	TGTGCCAGCAGCTTAGGGCAGGGGGCGACCTATGGCTACACCTTC
TRBJ2-3	TRBD2	.	TRBV30	CAWRTPSGRKDTQYF	TGTGCCTGGAGAACACCTAGCGGGAGAAAGGATACGCAGTATTTT
TRBJ2-3	.	.	TRBV5-4	CASSLDRSFGTDTQYF	TGTGCCAGCAGCTTGGATCGAAGCTTTGGCACAGATACGCAGTATTTT
TRBJ2-5	TRBD1	.	TRBV6-6	CASSTGVSETQYF	TGTGCCAGCAGCACAGGGGTTTCGGAGACCCAGTACTTC
TRBJ2-1	.	.	TRBV10-1	CASSLQEAYNEQFF	TGCGCCAGCTCCCTTCAGGAGGCTTACAATGAGCAGTTCTTC
TRBJ2-3	TRBD2	.	TRBV4-1	CASSPPGGLAGGDTQYF	TGCGCCAGCAGCCCGCCGGGGGGACTAGCGGGAGGAGATACGCAGTATTTT
TRBJ1-1	TRBD1	once	TRBV27	CASTENRGLMNTEAFF	TGTGCCAGCACGGAAAACAGGGGACTGATGAACACTGAAGCTTTCTTT
TRBJ2-1	.	.	TRBV27	CASRIRGSYNEQFF	TGTGCCAGCAGGATAAGGGGCTCCTACAATGAGCAGTTCTTC
TRBJ1-2	.	.	TRBV6-5	CASSYSTARGGYTF	TGTGCCAGCAGTTATAGCACGGCGCGTGGGGGCTACACCTTC
TRBJ2-7	.	once	TRBV19	CASSIDLEMAPYEQYF	TGTGCCAGTAGTATAGATCTGGAGATGGCCCCCTACGAGCAGTACTTC
TRBJ2-3	TRBD2	.	TRBV5-4	CASSRRLAGRTDTQYF	TGTGCCAGCAGTAGGCGGCTAGCGGGGCGCACAGATACGCAGTATTTT
TRBJ2-1	TRBD2	.	TRBV7-7	CASSRKAGGLYNEQFF	TGTGCCAGCAGCCGTAAAGCGGGAGGGCTCTACAATGAGCAGTTCTTC
TRBJ2-3	TRBD2	.	TRBV5-3	CARSSDGAGVGTDTQYF	TGTGCCAGAAGCTCGGATGGAGCGGGAGTTGGTACAGATACGCAGTATTTT
TRBJ1-1	TRBD1	.	TRBV6-5	CASSYRQTGSAEAFF	TGTGCCAGCAGTTACCGACAGACAGGGAGCGCTGAAGCTTTCTTT
TRBJ2-3	.	.	TRBV5-1	CASSLEAGGPTDTQYF	TGCGCCAGCAGCTTGGAAGCCGGGGGACCCACAGATACGCAGTATTTT
TRBJ2-1	TRBD2	.	TRBV5-1	CASSLAGLEGLAGGSYNEQFF	TGCGCCAGCAGCTTGGCCGGTCTGGAGGGACTAGCGGGGGGCTCCTACAATGAGCAGTTCTTC
TRBJ1-1	.	.	TRBV30	CAWGQFFTEAFF	TGTGCCTGGGGACAGTTTTTCACTGAAGCTTTCTTT
TRBJ1-5	.	.	TRBV7-2	CASSEQGQPQHF	TGTGCCAGCAGCGAACAGGGCCAGCCCCAGCATTTT
TRBJ2-7	.	.	TRBV6-5	CASSYSRPLGSYEQYF	TGTGCCAGCAGTTACTCGCGACCCCTTGGGAGCTACGAGCAGTACTTC
TRBJ2-3	.	.	TRBV9	CASSVYEQPTSTDTQYF	TGTGCCAGCAGCGTTTATGAACAGCCCACTAGCACAGATACGCAGTATTTT
TRBJ2-1	.	few	TRBV7-9	CASSLGPESYNEQFF	TGTGCCAGCAGCTTAGGCCCGGAGTCCTACAATGAGCAGTTCTTC
TRBJ1-5	TRBD1	.	TRBV5-1	CASSLTGGTIQPQHF	TGCGCCAGCAGCTTGACAGGGGGGACAATTCAGCCCCAGCATTTT
TRBJ2-7	TRBD1	few	TRBV11-3	CASSLGTGSGQYF	TGTGCCAGCAGCCTTGGGACAGGGTCGGGGCAGTACTTC
TRBJ2-7	.	.	TRBV10-2	CATRPRGRNYEQYF	TGCGCCACCCGACCCAGGGGGAGGAATTACGAGCAGTACTTC
TRBJ1-6	.	.	TRBV25-1	CASSVGNNSPLHF	TGTGCCAGCAGTGTGGGCAATAATTCACCCCTCCACTTT
TRBJ2-4	.	.	TRBV21-1	CASSKIPEAKNIQYF	TGTGCCAGCAGCAAAATCCCAGAAGCCAAAAACATTCAGTACTTC
TRBJ2-7	.	.	TRBV3-1/TRBV3-2	CASSQEGTYTYEQYF	TGTGCCAGCAGCCAAGAGGGGACTTATACCTACGAGCAGTACTTC
TRBJ1-3	TRBD1	.	TRBV6-2/TRBV6-3	CASSVQGGLHSGNTIYF	TGTGCCAGCAGTGTACAGGGGGGGCTCCACTCTGGAAACACCATATATTTT
TRBJ1-2	.	.	TRBV5-6	CASSGSNYGYTF	TGTGCCAGCTCAGGCAGTAACTATGGCTACACCTTC
TRBJ1-1	TRBD1	.	TRBV7-9	CASSSGGTEAFF	TGTGCCAGCAGCTCAGGGGGCACTGAAGCTTTCTTT
TRBJ2-3	.	.	TRBV7-9	CASSLAISSVSDTQYF	TGTGCCAGCAGCTTAGCAATTTCTAGCGTTTCAGATACGCAGTATTTT
TRBJ1-1	.	.	TRBV10-3	CAISVGSPQGAFF	TGTGCCATCAGTGTGGGCAGCCCCCAGGGAGCTTTCTTT
TRBJ1-2	.	once	TRBV27	CASSLSYGNYGYTF	TGTGCCAGCAGTTTGAGTTACGGTAACTATGGCTACACCTTC
TRBJ2-1	.	.	TRBV11-3	CASSNKVGRVIDYSYNEQFF	TGTGCCAGCAGCAACAAGGTCGGACGGGTCATCGACTACTCCTACAATGAGCAGTTCTTC
TRBJ2-1	.	.	TRBV20-1	CSVLGGIEQFF	TGCAGTGTCCTAGGGGGTATTGAGCAGTTCTTC
TRBJ2-7	.	once	TRBV27	CASGRYEQYF	TGTGCCAGTGGCCGCTACGAGCAGTACTTC
TRBJ2-6	.	.	TRBV6-5	CASSSFGAGANVLTF	TGTGCCAGCAGTTCCTTTGGGGCCGGGGCCAACGTCCTGACTTTC
TRBJ1-5	TRBD1	.	TRBV6-1	CASSEGQISNQPQHF	TGTGCCAGCAGTGAGGGACAGATTAGCAATCAGCCCCAGCATTTT
TRBJ2-1	TRBD2	.	TRBV10-3	CAISESAGGPNEQFF	TGTGCCATCAGTGAGTCTGCGGGGGGGCCGAATGAGCAGTTCTTC
TRBJ2-1	.	.	TRBV4-2	CASTLSGDNEQFF	TGTGCCAGCACCCTATCGGGGGACAATGAGCAGTTCTTC